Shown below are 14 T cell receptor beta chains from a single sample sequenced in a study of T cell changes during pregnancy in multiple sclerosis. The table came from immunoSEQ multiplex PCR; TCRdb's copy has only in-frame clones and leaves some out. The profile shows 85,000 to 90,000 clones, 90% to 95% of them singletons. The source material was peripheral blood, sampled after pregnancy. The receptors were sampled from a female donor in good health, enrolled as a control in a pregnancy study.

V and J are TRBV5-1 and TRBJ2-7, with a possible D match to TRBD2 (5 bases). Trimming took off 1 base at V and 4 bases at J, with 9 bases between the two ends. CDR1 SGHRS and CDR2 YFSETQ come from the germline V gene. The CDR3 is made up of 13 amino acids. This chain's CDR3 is CASSLSERYEQYF. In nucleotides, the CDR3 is TGCGCCAGCAGCTTGTCTGAGCGGTACGAGCAGTACTTC.

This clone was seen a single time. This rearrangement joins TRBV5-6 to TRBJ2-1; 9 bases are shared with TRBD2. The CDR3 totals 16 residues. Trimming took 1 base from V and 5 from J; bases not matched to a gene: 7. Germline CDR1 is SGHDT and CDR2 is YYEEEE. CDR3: CASSLIGLAGNNEQFF. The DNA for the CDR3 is TGTGCCAGCAGCTTGATTGGGCTAGCGGGGAACAATGAGCAGTTCTTC. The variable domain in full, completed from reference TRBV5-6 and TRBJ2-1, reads DAGVTQSPTHLIKTRGQQVTLRCSPKSGHDTVSWYQQALGQGPQFIFQYYEEEERQRGNFPDRFSGHQFPNYSSELNVNALLLGDSALYLCASSLIGLAGNNEQFFGPGTRLTVL.

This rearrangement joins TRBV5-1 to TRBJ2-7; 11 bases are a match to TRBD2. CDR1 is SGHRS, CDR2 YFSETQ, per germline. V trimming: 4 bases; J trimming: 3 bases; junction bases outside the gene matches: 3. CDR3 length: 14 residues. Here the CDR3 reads CASSGLAGNYEQYF. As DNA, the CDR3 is TGCGCCAGCAGCGGACTAGCGGGTAACTACGAGCAGTACTTC. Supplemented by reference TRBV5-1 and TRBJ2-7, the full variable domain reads KAGVTQTPRYLIKTRGQQVTLSCSPISGHRSVSWYQQTPGQGLQFLFEYFSETQRNKGNFPGRFSGRQFSNSRSEMNVSTLELGDSALYLCASSGLAGNYEQYFGPGTRLTVT.

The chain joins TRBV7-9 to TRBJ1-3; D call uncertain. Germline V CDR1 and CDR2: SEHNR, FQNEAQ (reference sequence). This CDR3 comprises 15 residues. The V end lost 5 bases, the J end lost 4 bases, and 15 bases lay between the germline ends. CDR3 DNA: TGTGCCAGCAGCCCTCGAGGGTTATCCGGAAACACCATATATTTT. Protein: CASSPRGLSGNTIYF. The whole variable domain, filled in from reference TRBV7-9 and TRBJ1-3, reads DTGVSQNPRHKITKRGQNVTFRCDPISEHNRLYWYRQTLGQGPEFLTYFQNEAQLEKSRLLSDRFSAERPKGSFSTLEIQRTEQGDSAMYLCASSPRGLSGNTIYFGEGSWLTVV.

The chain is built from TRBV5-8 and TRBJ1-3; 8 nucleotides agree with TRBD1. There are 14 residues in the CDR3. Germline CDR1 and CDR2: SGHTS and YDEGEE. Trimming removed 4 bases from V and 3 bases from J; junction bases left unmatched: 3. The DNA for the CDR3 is TGTGCCAGCAGCCTGACAGGGGATGGAAACACCATATATTTT. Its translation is CASSLTGDGNTIYF. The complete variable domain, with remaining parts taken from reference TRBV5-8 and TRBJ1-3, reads EAGVTQSPTHLIKTRGQQATLRCSPISGHTSVYWYQQALGLGLQFLLWYDEGEERNRGNFPPRFSGRQFPNYSSELNVNALELEDSALYLCASSLTGDGNTIYFGEGSWLTVV.

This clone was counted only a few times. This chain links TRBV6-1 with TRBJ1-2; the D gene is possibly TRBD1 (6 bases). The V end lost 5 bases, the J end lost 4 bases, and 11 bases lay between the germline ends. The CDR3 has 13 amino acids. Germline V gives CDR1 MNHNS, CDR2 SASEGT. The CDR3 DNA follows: TGTGCCAGCAGTAACACAGGGATCTATGGCTACACCTTC. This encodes CASSNTGIYGYTF.

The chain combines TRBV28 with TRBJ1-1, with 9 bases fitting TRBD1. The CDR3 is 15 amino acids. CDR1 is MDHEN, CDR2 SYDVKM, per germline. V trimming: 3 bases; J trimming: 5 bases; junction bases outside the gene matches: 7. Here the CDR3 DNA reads TGTGCCAGCAGTTTGGACAGGGGAGGATTAACTGAAGCTTTCTTT. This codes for CASSLDRGGLTEAFF.

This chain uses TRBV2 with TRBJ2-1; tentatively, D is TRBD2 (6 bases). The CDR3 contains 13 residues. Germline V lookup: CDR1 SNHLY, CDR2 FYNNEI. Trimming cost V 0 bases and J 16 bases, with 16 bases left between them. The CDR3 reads CASSEAAGLMLFF. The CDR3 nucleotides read TGTGCCAGCAGTGAAGCGGCGGGATTAATGCTCTTCTTC.

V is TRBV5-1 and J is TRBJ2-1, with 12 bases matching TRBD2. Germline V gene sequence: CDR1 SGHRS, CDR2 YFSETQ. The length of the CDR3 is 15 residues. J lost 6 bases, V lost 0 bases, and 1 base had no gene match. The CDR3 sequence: CASSLGLAGVNEQFF. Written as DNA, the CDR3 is TGCGCCAGCAGCTTGGGACTAGCGGGAGTCAATGAGCAGTTCTTC.

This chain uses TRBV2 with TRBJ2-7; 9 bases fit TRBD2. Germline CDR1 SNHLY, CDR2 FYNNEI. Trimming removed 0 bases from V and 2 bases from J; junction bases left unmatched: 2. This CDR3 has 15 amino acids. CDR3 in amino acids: CASSEASGRTYEQYF. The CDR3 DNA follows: TGTGCCAGCAGTGAAGCTAGCGGGAGAACCTACGAGCAGTACTTC.

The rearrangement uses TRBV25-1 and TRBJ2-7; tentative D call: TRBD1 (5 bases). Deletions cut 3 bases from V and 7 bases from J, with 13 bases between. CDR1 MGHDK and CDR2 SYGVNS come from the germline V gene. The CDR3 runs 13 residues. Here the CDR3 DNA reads TGTGCCAGCAGTGAGATCAGGGTACGGGAGCAGTACTTC. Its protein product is CASSEIRVREQYF.

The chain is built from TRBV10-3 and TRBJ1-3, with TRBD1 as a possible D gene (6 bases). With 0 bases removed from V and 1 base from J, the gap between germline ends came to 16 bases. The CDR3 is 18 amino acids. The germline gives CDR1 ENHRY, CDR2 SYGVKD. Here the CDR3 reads CAISESAGGALSGNTIYF. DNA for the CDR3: TGTGCCATCAGTGAGTCGGCGGGGGGGGCGCTATCTGGAAACACCATATATTTT.

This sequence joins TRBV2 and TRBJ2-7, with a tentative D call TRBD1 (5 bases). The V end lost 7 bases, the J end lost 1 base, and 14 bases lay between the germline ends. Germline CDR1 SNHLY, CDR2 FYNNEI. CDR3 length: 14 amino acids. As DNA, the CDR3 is TGTGCCAGCAAAGGACAAGGGAATTCCTACGAGCAGTACTTC. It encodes CASKGQGNSYEQYF.

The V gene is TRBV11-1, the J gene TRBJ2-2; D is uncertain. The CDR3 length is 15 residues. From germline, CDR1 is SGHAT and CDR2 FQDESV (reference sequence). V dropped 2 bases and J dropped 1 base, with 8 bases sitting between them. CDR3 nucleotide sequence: TGTGCCAGCAGCTTAATCACAGTGAACACCGGGGAGCTGTTTTTT. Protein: CASSLITVNTGELFF. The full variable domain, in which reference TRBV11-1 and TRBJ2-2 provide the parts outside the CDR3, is EAEVAQSPRYKITEKSQAVAFWCDPISGHATLYWYRQILGQGPELLVQFQDESVVDDSQLPKDRFSAERLKGVDSTLKIQPAELGDSAMYLCASSLITVNTGELFFGEGSRLTVL.